This T cell receptor (beta chain) was found in a study of tumor-infiltrating lymphocytes in primary liver carcinoma. General study findings and limits: Among the pair types, tumor region pairs showed more overlap than tumor-adjacent and tumor-blood pairs.

The template, approximately 500 ng total RNA, yielded TCR beta cDNA made with a constant-region primer. Three rounds of nested multiplex PCR with slightly modified ARM-PCR produced TCR beta libraries. Investigators reported that the first two PCR rounds, at 10 to 11 cycles each, used TRBV1-TRBV30 forward primers with a C-beta reverse primer. TCRdb reprocessed the multiplex PCR reads via MiXCR and lists one record per CDR3 protein. The repertoire consists of just over 300,000 distinct CDR3 sequences, with around 50% occurring once and the leading ten covering 15% to 20%. Blood RNA was derived from unsorted whole blood, and germline DNA was extracted too. About 3.7 milliliters of peripheral blood were drawn presurgically. Trimming removed 3 bases at V and 3 bases at J, with 15 bases between. The CDR3 length is 16 residues. CDR1 and CDR2 from the germline V gene are MNHEY and SVGAGI. Notes on this clonotype: The antigen remains unidentified.

The sample was peripheral blood. V is TRBV6-5 and J is TRBJ1-3, with D maybe TRBD1 (6 bases). The TCR originated in a woman younger than 45 with primary liver carcinoma and hepatitis B virus infection. The CDR3 region has the DNA TGTGCCAGCAGTTATCCGGGGGGGGGCCATGGAAACACCATATATTTT. As protein: CASSYPGGGHGNTIYF.